This T cell receptor (beta chain) was sequenced in a study of shared T cell receptors in the human thymus. V dropped 1 base and J dropped 0 bases, with 16 bases sitting between them. This CDR3 region has 17 residues. Per germline, CDR1 MGHRA and CDR2 YSYEKL. Assay: immunoSEQ multiplex PCR; the TCRdb copy retains only in-frame clones and omits some. The profile covers almost 550,000 clones, with around 78% appearing a single time and around 0.012% taken by the ten largest. This sample was shared with a second study, whose subject was human thymus T cells. From that report: Thymic and blood repertoires appeared to show biased V and J gene usage. Related research described strongly overlapping thymic repertoires in unrelated people.

Specimen: thymocytes. V gene TRBV4-1 combines with J gene TRBJ2-7; D gene unclear. The source of this sequence is a boy under three years old with a congenital heart defect. CDR3 nucleotide sequence: TGCGCCAGCAGCCAAGGGTCCCCCTCCAGAAGCTCCTACGAGCAGTACTTC. This gives the protein CASSQGSPSRSSYEQYF.